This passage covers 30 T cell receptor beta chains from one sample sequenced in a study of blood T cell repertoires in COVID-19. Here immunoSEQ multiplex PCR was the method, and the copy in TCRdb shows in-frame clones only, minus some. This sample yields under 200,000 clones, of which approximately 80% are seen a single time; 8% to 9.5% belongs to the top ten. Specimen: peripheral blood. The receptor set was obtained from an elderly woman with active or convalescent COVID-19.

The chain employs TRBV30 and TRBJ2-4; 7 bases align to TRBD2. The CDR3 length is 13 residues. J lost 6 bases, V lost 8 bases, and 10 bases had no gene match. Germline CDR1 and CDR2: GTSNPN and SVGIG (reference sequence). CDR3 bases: TGTGCCGCTGACCCCGGCGGGGGAAACATTCAGTACTTC. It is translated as CAADPGGGNIQYF. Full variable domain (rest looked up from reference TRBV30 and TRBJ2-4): SQTIHQWPATLVQPVGSPLSLECTVEGTSNPNLYWYRQAAGRGLQLLFYSVGIGQISSEVPQNLSASRPQDRQFILSSKKLLLSDSGFYLCAADPGGGNIQYFGAGTRLSVL.

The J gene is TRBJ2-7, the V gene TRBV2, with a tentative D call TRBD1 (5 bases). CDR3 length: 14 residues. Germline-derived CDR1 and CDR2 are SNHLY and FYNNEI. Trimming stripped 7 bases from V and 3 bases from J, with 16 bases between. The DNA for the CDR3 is TGTGCCAGCAAAAGACAGCAAGATCTCTACGAGCAGTACTTC. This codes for CASKRQQDLYEQYF. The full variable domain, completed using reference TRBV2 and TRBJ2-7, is EPEVTQTPSHQVTQMGQEVILRCVPISNHLYFYWYRQILGQKVEFLVSFYNNEISEKSEIFDDQFSVERPDGSNFTLKIRSTKLEDSAMYFCASKRQQDLYEQYFGPGTRLTVT.

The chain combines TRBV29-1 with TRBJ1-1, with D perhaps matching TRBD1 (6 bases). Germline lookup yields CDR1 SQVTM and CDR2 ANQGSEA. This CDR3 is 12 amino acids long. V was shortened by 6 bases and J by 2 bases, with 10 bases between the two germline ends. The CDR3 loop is CSVKGGNTEAFF. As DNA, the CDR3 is TGCAGCGTAAAAGGGGGTAACACTGAAGCTTTCTTT.

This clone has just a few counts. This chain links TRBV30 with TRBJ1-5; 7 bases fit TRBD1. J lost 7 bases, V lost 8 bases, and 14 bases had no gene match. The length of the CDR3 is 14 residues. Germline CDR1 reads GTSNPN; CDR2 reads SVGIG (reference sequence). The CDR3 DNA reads TGTGCCCAGACCCCCGCAGGGGGTATCCAGCCCCAGCATTTT. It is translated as CAQTPAGGIQPQHF.

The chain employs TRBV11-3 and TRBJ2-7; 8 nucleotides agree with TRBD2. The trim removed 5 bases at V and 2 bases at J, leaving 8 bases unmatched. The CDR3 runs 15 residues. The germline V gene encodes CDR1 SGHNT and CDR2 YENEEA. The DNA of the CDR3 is TGTGCCAGCAGCCAATCGGGGGGGCCGACCTACGAGCAGTACTTC. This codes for CASSQSGGPTYEQYF. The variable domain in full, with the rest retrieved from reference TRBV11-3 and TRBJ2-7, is EAGVVQSPRYKIIEKKQPVAFWCNPISGHNTLYWYLQNLGQGPELLIRYENEEAVDDSQLPKDRFSAERLKGVDSTLKIQPAELGDSAVYLCASSQSGGPTYEQYFGPGTRLTVT.

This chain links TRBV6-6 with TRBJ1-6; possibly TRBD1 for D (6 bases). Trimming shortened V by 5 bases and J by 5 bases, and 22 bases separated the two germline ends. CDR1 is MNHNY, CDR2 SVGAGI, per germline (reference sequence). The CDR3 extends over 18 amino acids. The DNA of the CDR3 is TGTGCCAGCAGTCCCCTCTGGACAGTCGGGGCCAATAATTCACCCCTCCACTTT. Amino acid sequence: CASSPLWTVGANNSPLHF.

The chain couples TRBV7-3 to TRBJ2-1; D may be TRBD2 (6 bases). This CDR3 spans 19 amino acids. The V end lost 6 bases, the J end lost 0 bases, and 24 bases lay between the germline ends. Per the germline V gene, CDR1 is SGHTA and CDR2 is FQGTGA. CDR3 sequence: CASSLLGAISGPSYNEQFF. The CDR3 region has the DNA TGTGCCAGCAGTTTACTTGGTGCAATTAGCGGCCCCTCCTACAATGAGCAGTTCTTC.

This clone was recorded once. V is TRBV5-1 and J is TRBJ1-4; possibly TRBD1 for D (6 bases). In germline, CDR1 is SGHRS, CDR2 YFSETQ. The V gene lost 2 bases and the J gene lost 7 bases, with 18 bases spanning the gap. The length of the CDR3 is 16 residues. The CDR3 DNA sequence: TGCGCCAGCAGCTTAATGCCTGGGACATCGAGTGAAAAACTGTTTTTT. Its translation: CASSLMPGTSSEKLFF.

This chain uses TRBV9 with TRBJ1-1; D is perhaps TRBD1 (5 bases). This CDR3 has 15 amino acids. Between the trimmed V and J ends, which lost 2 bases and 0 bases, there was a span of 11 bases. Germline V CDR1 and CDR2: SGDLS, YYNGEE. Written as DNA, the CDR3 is TGTGCCAGCAGCGTCCTACAGGAGATGAACACTGAAGCTTTCTTT. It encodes CASSVLQEMNTEAFF.

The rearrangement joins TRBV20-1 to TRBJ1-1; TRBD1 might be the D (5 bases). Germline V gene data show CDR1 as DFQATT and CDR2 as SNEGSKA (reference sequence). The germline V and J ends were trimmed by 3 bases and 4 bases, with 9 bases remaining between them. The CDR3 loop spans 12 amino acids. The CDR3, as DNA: TGCAGTGCTAGTGGCGGGGGCACTGAAGCTTTCTTT. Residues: CSASGGGTEAFF.

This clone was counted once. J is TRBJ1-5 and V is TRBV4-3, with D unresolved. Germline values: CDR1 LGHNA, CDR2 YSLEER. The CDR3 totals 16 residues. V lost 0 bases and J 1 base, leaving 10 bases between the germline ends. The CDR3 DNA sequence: TGCGCCAGCAGCCAAGATTCTTGGGCGAGCAATCAGCCCCAGCATTTT. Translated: CASSQDSWASNQPQHF.

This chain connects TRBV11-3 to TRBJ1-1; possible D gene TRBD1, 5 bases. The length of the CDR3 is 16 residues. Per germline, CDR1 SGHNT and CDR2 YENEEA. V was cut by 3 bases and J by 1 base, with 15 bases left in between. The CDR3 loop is CASSFSGSSGNTEAFF. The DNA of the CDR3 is TGTGCCAGCAGCTTTTCAGGGTCCTCAGGGAACACTGAAGCTTTCTTT.

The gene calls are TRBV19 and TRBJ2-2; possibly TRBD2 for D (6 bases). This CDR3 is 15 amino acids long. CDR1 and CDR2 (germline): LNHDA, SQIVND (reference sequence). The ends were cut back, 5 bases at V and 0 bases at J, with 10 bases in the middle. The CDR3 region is CASSSGTANTGELFF. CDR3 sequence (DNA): TGTGCCAGTAGTTCCGGGACTGCGAACACCGGGGAGCTGTTTTTT.

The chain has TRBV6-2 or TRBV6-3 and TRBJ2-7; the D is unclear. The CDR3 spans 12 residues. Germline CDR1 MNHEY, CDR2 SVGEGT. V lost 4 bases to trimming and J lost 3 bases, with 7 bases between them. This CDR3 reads CASSLFVYEQYF. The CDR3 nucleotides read TGTGCCAGCAGTTTGTTCGTCTACGAGCAGTACTTC.

CDR3 region: CASSQGSYEQFF. CDR3 nucleotide sequence: TGCGCCAGCAGTCAGGGCTCATATGAGCAGTTCTTC. The chain combines TRBV5-1 with TRBJ2-1; TRBD1 is a possible D gene (5 bases). Per germline, CDR1 SGHRS and CDR2 YFSETQ. The V gene lost 5 bases and the J gene lost 8 bases, with 11 bases spanning the gap. CDR3 length: 12 residues.

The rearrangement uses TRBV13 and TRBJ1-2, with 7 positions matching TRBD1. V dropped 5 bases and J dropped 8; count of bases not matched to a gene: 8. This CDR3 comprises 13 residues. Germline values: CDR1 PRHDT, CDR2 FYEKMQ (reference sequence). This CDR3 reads CASSLTGPEGYTF. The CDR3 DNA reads TGTGCCAGCAGCCTGACAGGGCCAGAGGGCTACACCTTC.

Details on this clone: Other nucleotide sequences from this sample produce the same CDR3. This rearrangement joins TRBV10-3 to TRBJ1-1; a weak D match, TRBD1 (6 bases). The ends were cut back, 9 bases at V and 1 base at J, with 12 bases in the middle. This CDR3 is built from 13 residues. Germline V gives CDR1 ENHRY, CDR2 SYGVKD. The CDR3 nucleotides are TGTGCCATTTCTCCGGACAGGAACACTGAAGCTTTCTTT. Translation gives CAISPDRNTEAFF.

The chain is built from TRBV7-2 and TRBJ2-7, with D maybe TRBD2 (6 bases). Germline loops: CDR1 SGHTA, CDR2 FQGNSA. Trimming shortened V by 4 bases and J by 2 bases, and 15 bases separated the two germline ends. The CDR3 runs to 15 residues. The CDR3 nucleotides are TGTGCCAGCAGCTCCGCCGGGACTGGACCCTACGAGCAGTACTTC. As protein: CASSSAGTGPYEQYF.

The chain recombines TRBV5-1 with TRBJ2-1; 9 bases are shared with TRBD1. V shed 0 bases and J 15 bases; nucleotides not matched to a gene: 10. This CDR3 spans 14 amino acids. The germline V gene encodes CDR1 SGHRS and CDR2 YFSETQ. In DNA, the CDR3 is TGCGCCAGCAGCTTGGCTCCGGGACAGGGAGAATTGTTCTTC. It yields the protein CASSLAPGQGELFF.

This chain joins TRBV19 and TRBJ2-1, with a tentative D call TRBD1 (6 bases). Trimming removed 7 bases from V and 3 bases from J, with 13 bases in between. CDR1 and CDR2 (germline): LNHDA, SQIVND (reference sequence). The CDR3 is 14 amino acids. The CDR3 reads CASMTGRGYNEQFF. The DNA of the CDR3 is TGTGCCAGTATGACAGGCAGGGGCTACAATGAGCAGTTCTTC.

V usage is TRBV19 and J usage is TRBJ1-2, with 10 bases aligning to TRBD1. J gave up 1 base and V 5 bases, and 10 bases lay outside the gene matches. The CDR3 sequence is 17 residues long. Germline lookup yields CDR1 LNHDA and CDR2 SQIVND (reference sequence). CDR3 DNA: TGTGCCAGTAGTCAGGGGACAGGGGCCTCCGTTAACTATGGCTACACCTTC. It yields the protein CASSQGTGASVNYGYTF.

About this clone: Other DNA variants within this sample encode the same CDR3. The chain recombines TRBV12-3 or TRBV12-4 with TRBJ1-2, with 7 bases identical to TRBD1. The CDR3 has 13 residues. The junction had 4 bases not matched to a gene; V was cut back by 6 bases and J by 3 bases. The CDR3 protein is CASSPGQYYGYTF. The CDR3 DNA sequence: TGTGCCAGCAGCCCGGGACAGTACTATGGCTACACCTTC.

The CDR3 here is CASSVGQAVKEKLFF. CDR3 sequence (DNA): TGTGCCAGCAGCGTAGGACAGGCCGTGAAGGAAAAACTGTTTTTT. V and J are TRBV7-9 and TRBJ1-4; 7 bases match TRBD1. Germline V gene sequence: CDR1 SEHNR, CDR2 FQNEAQ (reference sequence). The CDR3 is made up of 15 amino acids. Losses at the gene ends were 5 bases for V and 8 bases for J; bases not matched to a gene: 11.

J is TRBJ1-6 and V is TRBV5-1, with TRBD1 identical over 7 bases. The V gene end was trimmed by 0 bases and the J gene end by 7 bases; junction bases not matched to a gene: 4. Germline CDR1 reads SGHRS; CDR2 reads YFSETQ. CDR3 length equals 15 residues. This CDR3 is CASSLGPGGNSPLHF. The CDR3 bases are TGCGCCAGCAGCTTGGGGCCAGGGGGAAATTCACCCCTCCACTTT.

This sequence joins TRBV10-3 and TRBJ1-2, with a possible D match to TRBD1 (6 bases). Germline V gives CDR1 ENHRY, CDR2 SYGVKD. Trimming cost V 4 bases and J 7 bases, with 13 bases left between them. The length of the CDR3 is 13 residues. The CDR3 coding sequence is TGTGCCATCAGTGGTGGGGGCGTGGGTGGCTACACCTTC. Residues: CAISGGGVGGYTF.

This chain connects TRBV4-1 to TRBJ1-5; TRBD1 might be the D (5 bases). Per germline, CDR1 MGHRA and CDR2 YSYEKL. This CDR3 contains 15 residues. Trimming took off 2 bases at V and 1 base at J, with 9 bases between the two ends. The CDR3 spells CASSQTTESNQPQHF. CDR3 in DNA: TGCGCCAGCAGCCAAACGACAGAGAGCAATCAGCCCCAGCATTTT.

CDR3 sequence (DNA): TGTGCCAGCAGCCTTGACAGGTCGGCTTCACCCCTCCACTTT. Translated: CASSLDRSASPLHF. This chain links TRBV6-2 or TRBV6-3 with TRBJ1-6; the D gene is possibly TRBD1 (6 bases). Germline V gene lookup returns CDR1 MNHEY and CDR2 SVGEGT. The CDR3 sequence is 14 residues long. Trimming pared 6 bases from V and 9 bases from J, leaving 15 bases between.

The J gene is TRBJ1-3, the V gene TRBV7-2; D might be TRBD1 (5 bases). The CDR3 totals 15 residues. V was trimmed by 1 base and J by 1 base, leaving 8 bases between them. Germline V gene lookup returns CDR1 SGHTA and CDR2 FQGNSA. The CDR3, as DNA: TGTGCCAGCAGCTTAGGGCAGGGATCTGGAAACACCATATATTTT. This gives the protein CASSLGQGSGNTIYF.

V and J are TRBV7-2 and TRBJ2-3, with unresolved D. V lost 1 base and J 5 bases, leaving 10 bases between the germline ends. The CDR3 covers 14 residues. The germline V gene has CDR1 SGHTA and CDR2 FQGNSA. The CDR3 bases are TGTGCCAGCAGCTTAGTTCCCGGTCTAGATACGCAGTATTTT. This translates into CASSLVPGLDTQYF.

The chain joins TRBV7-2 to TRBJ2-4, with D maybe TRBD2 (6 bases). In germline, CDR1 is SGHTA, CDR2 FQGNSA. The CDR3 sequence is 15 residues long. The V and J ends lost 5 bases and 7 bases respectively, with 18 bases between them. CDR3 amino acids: CASSPAGTRGNIQYF. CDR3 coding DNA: TGTGCCAGCAGCCCGGCGGGGACCCGGGGTAACATTCAGTACTTC.